This T cell receptor (beta chain) was identified during a study of graft-versus-host responses after intestinal transplantation. Study in general: Each transplant was multivisceral, liver-intestinal, or isolated intestinal.

Only in-frame clones appear in the TCRdb table, and some are missing; sequencing was by immunoSEQ multiplex PCR. The table lists 90,000 or so clones, roughly 80% of them singletons, with 0.8% to 0.9% in the top ten. Study results and limitations: After transplant, early declines in HvG clones were associated with peak levels of circulating GvH clones. GvH clones appeared in recipient marrow, some first in ileum or blood.

Turning to this clone: The antigen is undetermined.

Per germline, CDR1 SNHLY and CDR2 FYNNEI. V dropped 5 bases and J dropped 2 bases, with 10 bases sitting between them. This CDR3 spans 14 amino acids. The sequence came from a human donor who received an intestinal transplant. Source: unstimulated CD4+ T cells sorted from spleen or lymph node cells, taken before intestinal transplant. The V and J genes are TRBV2 and TRBJ1-5; D not certain. The CDR3: CASSHELGNQPQHF. Here the CDR3 DNA reads TGTGCCAGCAGTCATGAACTGGGCAATCAGCCCCAGCATTTT. The complete variable domain, with remaining parts taken from reference TRBV2 and TRBJ1-5, reads EPEVTQTPSHQVTQMGQEVILRCVPISNHLYFYWYRQILGQKVEFLVSFYNNEISEKSEIFDDQFSVERPDGSNFTLKIRSTKLEDSAMYFCASSHELGNQPQHFGDGTRLSIL.